This T cell receptor (beta chain) appears in the sequencing data of a study of cytomegalovirus exposure and HLA in healthy donors. Germline lookup yields CDR1 SGDLS and CDR2 YYNGEE. The length of the CDR3 is 12 residues. The V gene lost 3 bases and the J gene lost 5 bases, with 9 bases spanning the gap. It was with 60 Vbeta and 13 Jbeta primers that the PCR ran. The assay was immunoSEQ multiplex PCR, and TCRdb's table has in-frame clones only and misses some. The table includes fewer than 250,000 clones, 82% detected once. This chain uses TRBV9 with TRBJ2-7, with a possible D match to TRBD2 (5 bases). Sequenced material: PBMCs. The clonotype was recovered from a man in his forties in good health and CMV-seropositive. CDR3 residues: CASSAGLDEQYF. The CDR3 nucleotides are TGTGCCAGCAGCGCCGGACTGGACGAGCAGTACTTC. Looking up the rest from reference TRBV9 and TRBJ2-7 gives the full variable domain: DSGVTQTPKHLITATGQRVTLRCSPRSGDLSVYWYQQSLDQGLQFLIQYYNGEERAKGNILERFSAQQFPDLHSELNLSSLELGDSALYFCASSAGLDEQYFGPGTRLTVT.